Included here is one TCR beta chain sequence, with context. CDR1 is MNHEY and CDR2 is SMNVEV in the germline V gene (reference sequence). Trimming removed 7 bases from V and 6 bases from J; junction bases left unmatched: 17. This CDR3 spans 16 amino acids. Per the study methods: Nucleated cell number was recorded as an estimate derived from reference gene primer amplification. Here immunoSEQ multiplex PCR was the method, and the copy in TCRdb shows in-frame clones only, minus some. That table furnishes V, J and clone size, whereas the DNA furnished D and trimming. Of around 220,000 clones listed, 75% to 90% are singletons. The data are from a study of blood T cell repertoires in COVID-19. Study summary: Samples taken during acute and convalescent COVID-19 were collected in the United States, Italy and Spain. PBMCs, B-cell-depleted T cells, or T cells provided the cDNA or gDNA that made up the material.

Sequenced material: peripheral blood. This TCR derives from a human donor in a cohort sampled during active COVID-19. The gene calls are TRBV27 and TRBJ2-7; 8 nucleotides agree with TRBD2. The CDR3 here is CASTTARGTRRSEQYF. In DNA, the CDR3 is TGTGCCAGCACGACAGCCCGAGGGACTAGAAGATCCGAGCAGTACTTC.